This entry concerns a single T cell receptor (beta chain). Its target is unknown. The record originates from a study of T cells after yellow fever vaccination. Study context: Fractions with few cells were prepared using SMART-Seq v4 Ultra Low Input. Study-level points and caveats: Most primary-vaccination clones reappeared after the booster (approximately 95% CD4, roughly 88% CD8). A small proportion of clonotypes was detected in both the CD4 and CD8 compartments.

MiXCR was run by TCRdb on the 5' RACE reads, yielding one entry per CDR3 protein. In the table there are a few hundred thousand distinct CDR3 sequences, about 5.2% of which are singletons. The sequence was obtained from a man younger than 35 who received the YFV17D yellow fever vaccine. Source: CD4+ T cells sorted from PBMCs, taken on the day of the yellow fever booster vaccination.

The CDR3 here is CASSRTGKGGYTF. The CDR3 region has the DNA TGTGCCAGCAGCCGTACAGGGAAGGGCGGCTACACCTTC. The gene calls are TRBV6-6 and TRBJ1-2; a possible D gene is TRBD1 (6 bases). This CDR3 comprises 13 residues. Trimming took 6 bases from V and 8 from J, leaving 16 bases between them. Germline V CDR1 and CDR2: MNHNY, SVGAGI (reference sequence).